This T cell receptor (beta chain) was recovered during a study of blood T cells in healthy people across ages. The V end was cut by 0 bases, the J end by 1 base, with 7 bases between. The CDR3 length is 14 residues. Germline values: CDR1 SGHKS, CDR2 YYEKEE (reference sequence). PCR was performed a second time for about 7 to 11 cycles using a sample-barcoded 5' primer and a J-beta primer mix. Each cDNA molecule carried a tag from a template-switch adaptor that contained 12 random nucleotides. TCRdb analysed the 5' RACE reads with MiXCR anew, one entry per CDR3 protein. The sample includes 2 million or so distinct CDR3 sequences, about 50% of them seen just once.

What was sequenced was blood. The rearrangement uses TRBV5-5 and TRBJ2-5; D gene unclear. The receptor comes from a woman aged 40 to 50 in good health. CDR3 amino acids: CASSLAEIQETQYF. CDR3 in DNA: TGTGCCAGCAGCTTGGCCGAGATCCAAGAGACCCAGTACTTC.